This T cell receptor (beta chain) was observed in a study of T-cell memory formation after mild COVID-19. In the study overall: Clustering of TCRs was largely donor specific. Regarding the study as a whole: For second-wave clones that peaked at day 37, SARS-CoV-2 specificity went unverified. Clones contracting day 15 to 85 were balanced CD4/CD8; later expanders leaned CD4+. Largely, contracting CD4+ clones fell within CM and EM, and contracting CD8+ clones within EMRA.

This clonotype was counted many times. Its antigen is unknown. TCRdb recomputed calls from the 5' RACE reads with MiXCR, one row per CDR3 protein. Of some 180,000 distinct CDR3 sequences in the sample, over 10% were seen once. Trimming stripped 2 bases from V and 7 bases from J, with 12 bases between. Per germline, CDR1 SGHTA and CDR2 FQGNSA. There are 15 residues in the CDR3. The chain uses TRBV7-2 and TRBJ1-6, with TRBD1 as a possible D gene (6 bases). The sequence was obtained from a man aged 18 to 29 who had mild COVID-19 (a few samples of this study predate the infection). Cell type and time point are not known. Sequences were obtained from PBMCs or a T cell subset sorted from them (not recorded which). In nucleotides, the CDR3 is TGTGCCAGCAGCTTACGACAAGGGGGGAATTCACCCCTCCACTTT. Its translation is CASSLRQGGNSPLHF.